These 24 T cell receptor beta chains originate from one sample sequenced in a study of cytomegalovirus exposure and HLA in healthy donors. Sequenced by immunoSEQ multiplex PCR; TCRdb stores in-frame clones only, minus some. The sample has under 75,000 clones; approximately 96% are singletons. The material sequenced was PBMCs. The source of these receptors is a woman between 18 and 29 years old in good health and CMV-seropositive.

V usage is TRBV14 and J usage is TRBJ2-7; the match to TRBD2 covers 8 bases. Trimming removed 0 bases from V and 0 bases from J; junction bases left unmatched: 10. This CDR3 region has 18 residues. Germline assignment: CDR1 SGHDN and CDR2 FVKESK. For the CDR3, the DNA is TGTGCCAGCAGCCAAGATCGCCCAGCGGGGGCGGACTCCTACGAGCAGTACTTC. Amino acid sequence: CASSQDRPAGADSYEQYF.

V and J are TRBV28 and TRBJ2-7; perhaps TRBD2 as D (6 bases). The CDR3 is made up of 15 amino acids. Germline V gene sequence: CDR1 MDHEN, CDR2 SYDVKM. V shed 4 bases and J shed 2 bases, with 15 bases lying between them. The CDR3: CASSSPGVGTYEQYF. The CDR3 DNA is TGTGCCAGCAGTTCCCCGGGGGTGGGGACCTACGAGCAGTACTTC.

The genes are TRBV7-9 and TRBJ2-1, with D perhaps TRBD2 (6 bases). Germline V CDR1 and CDR2: SEHNR, FQNEAQ (reference sequence). This CDR3 has 14 amino acids. The V gene lost 4 bases and the J gene lost 8 bases, with 15 bases spanning the gap. The CDR3 DNA follows: TGTGCCAGCAGCTCGCTCTCGGGGGTTCATGAGCAGTTCTTC. This gives the protein CASSSLSGVHEQFF.

This clone was detected only a few times. V usage is TRBV7-3 and J usage is TRBJ1-1, with 9 bases identical to TRBD1. The CDR3 runs 14 residues. V lost 4 bases, J lost 1 base, and 1 base stayed unmatched. CDR1 SGHTA and CDR2 FQGTGA come from the germline V gene. The CDR3 nucleotides read TGTGCCAGCAGCTGGACAGGGGAGAACACTGAAGCTTTCTTT. It yields the protein CASSWTGENTEAFF. Combining the CDR3 with reference TRBV7-3 and TRBJ1-1 gives the whole variable domain GAGVSQTPSNKVTEKGKYVELRCDPISGHTALYWYRQSLGQGPEFLIYFQGTGAADDSGLPNDRFFAVRPEGSVSTLKIQRTERGDSAVYLCASSWTGENTEAFFGQGTRLTVV.

The chain combines TRBV6-1 with TRBJ2-7; TRBD1 agrees at 10 bases. The germline V gene has CDR1 MNHNS and CDR2 SASEGT. This CDR3 is built from 14 residues. The V and J ends lost 1 base and 5 bases, in that order; junction bases with no gene match: 2. The CDR3 is CASSEGQGAHEQYF. CDR3 coding DNA: TGTGCCAGCAGTGAAGGACAGGGGGCGCACGAGCAGTACTTC.

The chain joins TRBV21-1 to TRBJ1-5. TRBV21-1 is a pseudogene segment. This CDR3 is 12 amino acids long. Here the CDR3 DNA reads TGTGCCAGCAGTCGGGGAAATCAGCCCCAGCATTTT. Translated, it gives CASSRGNQPQHF.

The chain joins TRBV7-2 to TRBJ2-6; 7 nucleotides align to TRBD1. V shed 5 bases, J shed 0 bases, and the junction held 10 bases outside the gene matches. Germline-derived CDR1 and CDR2 are SGHTA and FQGNSA. This CDR3 contains 18 residues. The CDR3, as DNA: TGTGCCAGCAGCAAACACATAGGGACAGCCTCTGGGGCCAACGTCCTGACTTTC. This translates into CASSKHIGTASGANVLTF.

In its sample, this clone was seen once. The DNA of the CDR3 is TGTGCCAGCAGCTACGTTCCTGGACAGCGAAAGGGAGAGCAGTACTTC. Translating gives CASSYVPGQRKGEQYF. V is TRBV7-2 and J is TRBJ2-7, with a weak D call TRBD1 (6 bases). V gave up 4 bases and J gave up 7 bases, with 23 bases separating them. In germline, CDR1 is SGHTA, CDR2 FQGNSA. This CDR3 contains 16 residues.

This sequence joins TRBV19 and TRBJ2-3; 10 bases align to TRBD2. With V trimmed by 1 base and J by 6 bases, 19 bases remained unmatched. CDR3 length equals 20 residues. Looked up from germline, CDR1 is LNHDA and CDR2 is SQIVND (reference sequence). The CDR3 bases are TGTGCCAGTAGTATAGCAGGGAGGGGACTAGCGCAAATGATGTCGGATACGCAGTATTTT. Residues: CASSIAGRGLAQMMSDTQYF.

This clone appeared once. The rearrangement links TRBV5-6 to TRBJ2-1; 12 nucleotides line up with TRBD2. The CDR3 is made up of 15 amino acids. V lost 4 bases to trimming and J lost 4 bases; unmatched junction nucleotides: 3. Per the germline V gene, CDR1 is SGHDT and CDR2 is YYEEEE. CDR3 protein: CASSGLAGMYNEQFF. As DNA, the CDR3 is TGTGCCAGCAGCGGACTAGCGGGGATGTACAATGAGCAGTTCTTC.

V usage is TRBV19 and J usage is TRBJ1-1; 8 bases are a match to TRBD1. Per the germline V gene, CDR1 is LNHDA and CDR2 is SQIVND (reference sequence). Losses at the gene ends were 5 bases for V and 1 base for J; bases not matched to a gene: 6. The CDR3 is 15 amino acids. The CDR3 bases are TGTGCCAGTAGTTCCGGACAGGGTAGGAACACTGAAGCTTTCTTT. Translating it yields CASSSGQGRNTEAFF.

The chain has TRBV11-2 and TRBJ1-1; maybe TRBD1 (5 bases). The V gene's germline CDR1 is SGHAT and CDR2 FQNNGV. The V end was cut by 0 bases, the J end by 5 bases, with 13 bases between. The CDR3 extends over 15 amino acids. The CDR3 nucleotides read TGTGCCAGCAGCTTAGATACGGGGGGGTGGACTGAAGCTTTCTTT. Its translation: CASSLDTGGWTEAFF.

The chain uses TRBV19 and TRBJ1-2, with 10 positions matching TRBD1. Losses at the gene ends were 5 bases for V and 2 bases for J; bases not matched to a gene: 5. This CDR3 contains 15 residues. Per germline, CDR1 LNHDA and CDR2 SQIVND (reference sequence). In nucleotides, the CDR3 is TGTGCCAGTAGTCCCGGGACAGGGGACAACTATGGCTACACCTTC. Translating gives CASSPGTGDNYGYTF.

The chain employs TRBV9 and TRBJ1-4; the D gene is possibly TRBD1 (5 bases). The CDR3 sequence is 14 residues long. Germline V lookup: CDR1 SGDLS, CDR2 YYNGEE. The ends were cut back, 0 bases at V and 8 bases at J, with 11 bases in the middle. CDR3 DNA: TGTGCCAGCAGCGTAGCTGGGGCAACGGAAAAACTGTTTTTT. Protein sequence: CASSVAGATEKLFF.

This sequence joins TRBV6-6 and TRBJ2-3; TRBD2 aligns across 8 bases. From germline, CDR1 is MNHNY and CDR2 SVGAGI (reference sequence). V shed 5 bases, J shed 2 bases, and the junction held 6 bases outside the gene matches. The CDR3 is made up of 15 amino acids. The CDR3 loop reads CASSPQRETTDTQYF. For the CDR3, the DNA is TGTGCCAGCAGTCCCCAGCGGGAGACCACAGATACGCAGTATTTT.

The chain links TRBV7-2 to TRBJ2-7; the match to TRBD2 covers 7 bases. The CDR3 loop spans 17 amino acids. Germline assignment: CDR1 SGHTA and CDR2 FQGNSA. Trimming cost V 4 bases and J 6 bases; bases outside gene matches: 18. DNA of the CDR3: TGTGCCAGCAGCTACCCCCGGGAGGAGGCGTCATTGAGCGAGCAGTACTTC. It specifies CASSYPREEASLSEQYF.

The chain employs TRBV6-5 and TRBJ2-7, with TRBD1 matching over 7 bases. Germline CDR1 is MNHEY and CDR2 is SVGAGI. V trimming: 3 bases; J trimming: 3 bases; junction bases outside the gene matches: 8. The CDR3 covers 15 residues. CDR3 in DNA: TGTGCCAGCAGTTATATCTCGACAGGGATCTACGAGCAGTACTTC. Protein product: CASSYISTGIYEQYF.

The chain carries TRBV27 and TRBJ2-2; D is possibly TRBD2 (6 bases). Germline V gives CDR1 MNHEY, CDR2 SMNVEV (reference sequence). Trimming took off 5 bases at V and 3 bases at J, with 16 bases between the two ends. The CDR3 loop spans 16 amino acids. The CDR3 region is CASSTRLTGDTGELFF. Here the CDR3 DNA reads TGTGCCAGCAGTACCCGACTAACGGGAGACACCGGGGAGCTGTTTTTT.

The sample holds a few counts of this clone. The V call is TRBV6-4, the J call TRBJ2-3, with TRBD2 as a possible D gene (5 bases). CDR1 and CDR2 (germline): MRHNA, SNTAGT. Trimming pared 3 bases from V and 2 bases from J, leaving 12 bases between. The CDR3 length is 15 residues. DNA of the CDR3: TGTGCCAGCAGTGAACTTGCGGGTTCCACAGATACGCAGTATTTT. Its protein product is CASSELAGSTDTQYF.

The chain links TRBV25-1 to TRBJ1-1; a weak D match, TRBD1 (6 bases). Germline-derived CDR1 and CDR2 are MGHDK and SYGVNS. V gave up 5 bases and J gave up 1 base, with 11 bases separating them. This CDR3 has 14 residues. The CDR3 nucleotides read TGTGCCAGCAGTTACGAACAGGGGAACACTGAAGCTTTCTTT. Amino acids: CASSYEQGNTEAFF.

Only one count was recorded for this clone. This chain links TRBV28 with TRBJ1-3, with a tentative D call TRBD1 (5 bases). The CDR3 runs to 16 residues. Germline V CDR1 and CDR2: MDHEN, SYDVKM. With 3 bases removed from V and 4 bases from J, the gap between germline ends came to 16 bases. The CDR3: CASSFRGGLTGNTIYF. Here the CDR3 DNA reads TGTGCCAGCAGTTTCCGGGGGGGTCTCACCGGAAACACCATATATTTT.

The chain links TRBV28 to TRBJ2-7, with 11 bases aligning to TRBD1. CDR1 and CDR2 (germline): MDHEN, SYDVKM. The CDR3 spans 14 residues. With V trimmed by 6 bases and J by 5 bases, 6 bases remained unmatched. DNA of the CDR3: TGTGCCAGCAGCCTCGGGACAGGGGGGCACGAGCAGTACTTC. It specifies CASSLGTGGHEQYF.

The chain recombines TRBV18 with TRBJ2-7, with D maybe TRBD2 (5 bases). Per the germline V gene, CDR1 is KGHSH and CDR2 is LQKENI. V dropped 2 bases and J dropped 5 bases, with 19 bases sitting between them. This CDR3 comprises 16 residues. CDR3 DNA: TGTGCCAGCTCACCAATACGGGGAACAAAGGATCACGAGCAGTACTTC. Translation gives CASSPIRGTKDHEQYF.

The V and J genes are TRBV4-2 and TRBJ2-5; TRBD1 matches at 7 bases. V lost 0 bases, J lost 2 bases, and 9 bases stayed unmatched. The CDR3 runs 17 residues. CDR1 LGHNA and CDR2 YNFKEQ come from the germline V gene. CDR3 coding DNA: TGTGCCAGCAGCCAAGATAGGCCGGGACAGTTACAAGAGACCCAGTACTTC. It is translated as CASSQDRPGQLQETQYF.